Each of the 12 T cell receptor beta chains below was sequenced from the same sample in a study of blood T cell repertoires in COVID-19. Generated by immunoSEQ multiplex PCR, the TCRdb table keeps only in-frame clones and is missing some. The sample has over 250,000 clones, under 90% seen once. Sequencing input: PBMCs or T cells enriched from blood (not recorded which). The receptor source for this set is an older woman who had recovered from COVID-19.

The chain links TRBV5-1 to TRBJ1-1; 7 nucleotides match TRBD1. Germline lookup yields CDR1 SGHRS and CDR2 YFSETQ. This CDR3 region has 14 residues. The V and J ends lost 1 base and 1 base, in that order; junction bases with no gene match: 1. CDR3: CASSLYRGNTEAFF. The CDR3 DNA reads TGCGCCAGCAGCTTGTACAGGGGGAACACTGAAGCTTTCTTT.

The CDR3 nucleotides are TGTGCCAGCAGCTTGGTAACAGGGGGGAGAAAGGCTGAAGCTTTCTTT. Its protein is CASSLVTGGRKAEAFF. The rearrangement links TRBV5-4 to TRBJ1-1; 8 bases fit TRBD1. The V segment lost 0 bases and the J segment 6 bases; nucleotides outside the gene matches: 10. CDR1 and CDR2 (germline): SGHNT, YYREEE (reference sequence). This CDR3 has 16 residues.

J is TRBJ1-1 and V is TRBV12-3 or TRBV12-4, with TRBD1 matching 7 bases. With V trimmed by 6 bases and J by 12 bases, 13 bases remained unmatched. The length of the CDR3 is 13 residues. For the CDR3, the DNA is TGTGCCAGCAGGTCGACAGGGTTCGGACAAACTTTCTTT. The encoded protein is CASRSTGFGQTFF.

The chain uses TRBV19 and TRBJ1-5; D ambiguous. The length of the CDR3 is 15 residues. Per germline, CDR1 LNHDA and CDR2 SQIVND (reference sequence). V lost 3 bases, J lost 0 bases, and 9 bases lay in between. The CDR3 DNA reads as TGTGCCAGTAGTATGAGAGTCAATAGCAATCAGCCCCAGCATTTT. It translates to CASSMRVNSNQPQHF.

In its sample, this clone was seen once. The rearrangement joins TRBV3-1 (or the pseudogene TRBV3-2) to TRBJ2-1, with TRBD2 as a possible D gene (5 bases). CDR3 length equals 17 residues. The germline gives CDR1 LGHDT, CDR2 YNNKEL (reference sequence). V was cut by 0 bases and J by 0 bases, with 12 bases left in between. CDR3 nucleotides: TGTGCCAGCAGCCAAGATTTGCTTGGGAGCTCCTACAATGAGCAGTTCTTC. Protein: CASSQDLLGSSYNEQFF.

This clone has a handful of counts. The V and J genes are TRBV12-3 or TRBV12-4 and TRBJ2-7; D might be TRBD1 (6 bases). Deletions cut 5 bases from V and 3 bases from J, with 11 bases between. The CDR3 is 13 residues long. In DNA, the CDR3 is TGTGCCAGCAGTACTGACAGGTTCTACGAGCAGTACTTC. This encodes CASSTDRFYEQYF.

Written as DNA, the CDR3 is TGTGCCAGCTCACCGTCTAGAGAAGAGACCCAGTACTTC. It is translated as CASSPSREETQYF. The chain links TRBV18 to TRBJ2-5; D is unclear. The CDR3 contains 13 residues. Trimming cost V 3 bases and J 3 bases, with 8 bases left between them. CDR1 is KGHSH and CDR2 is LQKENI in the germline V gene.

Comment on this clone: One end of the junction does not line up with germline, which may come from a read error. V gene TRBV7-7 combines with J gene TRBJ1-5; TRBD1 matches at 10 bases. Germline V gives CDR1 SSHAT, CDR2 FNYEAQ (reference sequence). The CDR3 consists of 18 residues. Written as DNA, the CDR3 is TGTGCTAGCAGCTCCCGGACAGGGGGGTCCGCGAGCAATCAGCCCCAGCATTTT. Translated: CASSSRTGGSASNQPQHF.

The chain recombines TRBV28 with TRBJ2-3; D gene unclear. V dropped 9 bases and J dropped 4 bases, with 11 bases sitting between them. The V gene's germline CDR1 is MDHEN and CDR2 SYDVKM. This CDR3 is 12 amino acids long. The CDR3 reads CASKSLADTQYF. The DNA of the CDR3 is TGTGCCAGTAAAAGCCTGGCAGATACGCAGTATTTT.

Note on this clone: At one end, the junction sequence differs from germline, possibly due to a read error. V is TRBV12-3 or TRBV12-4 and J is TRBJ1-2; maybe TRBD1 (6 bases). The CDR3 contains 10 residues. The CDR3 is CASSLGHSDF. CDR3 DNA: TGTGCCAGCAGTTTGGGACACTCCGACTTC.

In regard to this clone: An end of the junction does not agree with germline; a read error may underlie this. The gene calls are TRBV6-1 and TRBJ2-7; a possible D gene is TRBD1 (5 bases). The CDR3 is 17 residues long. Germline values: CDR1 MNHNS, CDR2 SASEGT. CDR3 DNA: TGTGCCAGCAGTGAAGAGCCAATGTCGTGGGAAGACATTGTGGGGCACTTC. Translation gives CASSEEPMSWEDIVGHF.

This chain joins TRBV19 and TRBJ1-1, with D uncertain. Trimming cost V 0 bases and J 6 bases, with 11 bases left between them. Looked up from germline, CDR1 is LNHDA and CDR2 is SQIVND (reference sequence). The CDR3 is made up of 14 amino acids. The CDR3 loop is CASSIDRGLAEAFF. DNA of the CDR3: TGTGCCAGTAGTATAGATCGAGGGCTCGCTGAAGCTTTCTTT. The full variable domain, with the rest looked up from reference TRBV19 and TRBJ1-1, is DGGITQSPKYLFRKEGQNVTLSCEQNLNHDAMYWYRQDPGQGLRLIYYSQIVNDFQKGDIAEGYSVSREKKESFPLTVTSAQKNPTAFYLCASSIDRGLAEAFFGQGTRLTVV.